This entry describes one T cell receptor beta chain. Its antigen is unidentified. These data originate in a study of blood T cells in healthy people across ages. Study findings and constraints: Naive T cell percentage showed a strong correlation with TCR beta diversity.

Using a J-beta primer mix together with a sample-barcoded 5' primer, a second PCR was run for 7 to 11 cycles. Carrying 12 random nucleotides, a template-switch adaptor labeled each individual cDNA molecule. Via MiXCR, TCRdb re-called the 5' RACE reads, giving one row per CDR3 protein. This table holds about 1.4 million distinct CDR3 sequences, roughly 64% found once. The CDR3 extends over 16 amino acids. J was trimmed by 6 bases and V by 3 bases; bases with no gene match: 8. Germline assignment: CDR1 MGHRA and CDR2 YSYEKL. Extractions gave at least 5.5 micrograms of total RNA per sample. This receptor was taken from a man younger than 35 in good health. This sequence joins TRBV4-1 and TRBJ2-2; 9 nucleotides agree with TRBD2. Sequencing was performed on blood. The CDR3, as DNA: TGCGCCAGCAGCCAGTTAGCGGGAGTGCTCGCCGGGGAGCTGTTTTTT. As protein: CASSQLAGVLAGELFF.